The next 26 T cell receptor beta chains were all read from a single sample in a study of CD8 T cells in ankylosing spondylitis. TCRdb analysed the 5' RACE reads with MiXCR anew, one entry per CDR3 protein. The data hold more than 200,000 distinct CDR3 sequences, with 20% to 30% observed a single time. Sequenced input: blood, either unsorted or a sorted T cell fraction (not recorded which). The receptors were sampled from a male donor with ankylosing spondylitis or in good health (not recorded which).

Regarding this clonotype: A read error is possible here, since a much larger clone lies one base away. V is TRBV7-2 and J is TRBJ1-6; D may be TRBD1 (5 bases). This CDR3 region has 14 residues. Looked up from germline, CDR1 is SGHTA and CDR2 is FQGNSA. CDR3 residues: CASSLAGGNSPLDF. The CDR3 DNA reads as TGTGCCAGCAGCTTAGCGGGGGGTAATTCACCCCTCGACTTT.

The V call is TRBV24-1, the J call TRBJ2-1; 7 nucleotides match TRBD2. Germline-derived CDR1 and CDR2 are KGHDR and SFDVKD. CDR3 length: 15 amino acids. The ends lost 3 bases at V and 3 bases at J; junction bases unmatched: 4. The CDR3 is CATSDGTKNYNEQFF. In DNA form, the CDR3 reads TGTGCCACCAGTGATGGGACTAAGAACTACAATGAGCAGTTCTTC.

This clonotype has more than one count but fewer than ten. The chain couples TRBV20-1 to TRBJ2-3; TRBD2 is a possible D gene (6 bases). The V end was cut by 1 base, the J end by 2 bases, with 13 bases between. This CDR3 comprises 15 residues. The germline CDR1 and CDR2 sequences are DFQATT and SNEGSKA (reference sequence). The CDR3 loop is CSARAFGTDTDTQYF. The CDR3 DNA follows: TGCAGTGCTAGAGCCTTCGGGACTGACACAGATACGCAGTATTTT.

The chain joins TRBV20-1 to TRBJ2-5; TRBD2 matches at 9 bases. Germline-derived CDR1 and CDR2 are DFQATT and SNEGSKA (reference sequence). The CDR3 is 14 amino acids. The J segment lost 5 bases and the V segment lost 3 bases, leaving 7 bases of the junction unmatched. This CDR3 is CSASPAGGLETQYF. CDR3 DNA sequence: TGCAGTGCTAGTCCGGCGGGGGGGCTGGAGACCCAGTACTTC.

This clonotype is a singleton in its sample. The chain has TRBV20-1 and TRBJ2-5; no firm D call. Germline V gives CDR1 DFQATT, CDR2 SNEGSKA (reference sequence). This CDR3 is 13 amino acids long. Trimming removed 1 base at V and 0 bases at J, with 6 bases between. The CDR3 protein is CSARGRDQETQYF. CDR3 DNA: TGCAGTGCTAGAGGGCGAGACCAAGAGACCCAGTACTTC.

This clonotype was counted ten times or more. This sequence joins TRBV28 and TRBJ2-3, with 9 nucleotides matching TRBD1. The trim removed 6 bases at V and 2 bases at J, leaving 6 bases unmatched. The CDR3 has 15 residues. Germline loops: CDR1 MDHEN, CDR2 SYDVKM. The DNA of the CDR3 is TGTGCCAGCAGACTGTGGGACAGGGTCACAGATACGCAGTATTTT. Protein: CASRLWDRVTDTQYF.

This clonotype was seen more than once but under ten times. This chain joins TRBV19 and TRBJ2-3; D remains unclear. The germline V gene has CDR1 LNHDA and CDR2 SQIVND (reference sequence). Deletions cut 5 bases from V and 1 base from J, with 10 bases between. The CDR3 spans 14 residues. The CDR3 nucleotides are TGTGCCAGTAGTTACCTTCGGGGCACAGATACGCAGTATTTT. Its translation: CASSYLRGTDTQYF.

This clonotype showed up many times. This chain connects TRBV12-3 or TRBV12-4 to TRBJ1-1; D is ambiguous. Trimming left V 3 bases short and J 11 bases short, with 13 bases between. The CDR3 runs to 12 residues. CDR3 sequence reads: CASSLFEGDAFF. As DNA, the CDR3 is TGTGCCAGCAGTTTGTTTGAAGGAGATGCTTTCTTT.

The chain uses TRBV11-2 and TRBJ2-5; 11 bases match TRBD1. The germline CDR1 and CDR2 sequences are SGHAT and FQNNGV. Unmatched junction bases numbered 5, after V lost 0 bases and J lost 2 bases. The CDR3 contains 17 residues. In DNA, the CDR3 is TGTGCCAGCAGCTTAGAAGGCGGGACAGGGGGACAAGAGACCCAGTACTTC. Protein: CASSLEGGTGGQETQYF.

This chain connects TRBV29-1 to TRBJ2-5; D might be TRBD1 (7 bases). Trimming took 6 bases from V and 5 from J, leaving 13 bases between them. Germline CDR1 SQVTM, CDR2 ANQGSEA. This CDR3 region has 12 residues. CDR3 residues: CSVRRGPETQYF. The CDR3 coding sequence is TGCAGCGTGCGGAGGGGGCCCGAGACCCAGTACTTC.

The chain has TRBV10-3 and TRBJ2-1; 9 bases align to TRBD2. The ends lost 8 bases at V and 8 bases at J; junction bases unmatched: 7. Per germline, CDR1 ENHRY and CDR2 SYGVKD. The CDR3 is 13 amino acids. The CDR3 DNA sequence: TGTGCCATCGCGGCGGGGGGGCTGGATGAGCAGTTCTTC. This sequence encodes CAIAAGGLDEQFF.

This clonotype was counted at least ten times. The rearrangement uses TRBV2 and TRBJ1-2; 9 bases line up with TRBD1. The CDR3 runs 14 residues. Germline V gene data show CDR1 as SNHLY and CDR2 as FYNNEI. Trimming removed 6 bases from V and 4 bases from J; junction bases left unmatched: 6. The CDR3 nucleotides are TGTGCCAGCAGGGGACAGGGCGGCCTCTATGGCTACACCTTC. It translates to CASRGQGGLYGYTF.

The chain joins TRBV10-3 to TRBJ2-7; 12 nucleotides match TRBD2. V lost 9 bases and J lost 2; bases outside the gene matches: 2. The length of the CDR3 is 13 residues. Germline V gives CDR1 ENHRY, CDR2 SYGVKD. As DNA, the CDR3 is TGTGCCATAGGACTAGCGGGGACCTACGAGCAGTACTTC. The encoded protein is CAIGLAGTYEQYF.

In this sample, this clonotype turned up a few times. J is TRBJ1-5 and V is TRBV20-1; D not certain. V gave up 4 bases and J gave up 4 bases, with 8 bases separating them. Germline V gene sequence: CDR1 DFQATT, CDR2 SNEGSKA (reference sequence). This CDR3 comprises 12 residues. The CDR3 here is CSATGPNQPQHF. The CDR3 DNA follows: TGCAGTGCTACAGGTCCGAATCAGCCCCAGCATTTT.

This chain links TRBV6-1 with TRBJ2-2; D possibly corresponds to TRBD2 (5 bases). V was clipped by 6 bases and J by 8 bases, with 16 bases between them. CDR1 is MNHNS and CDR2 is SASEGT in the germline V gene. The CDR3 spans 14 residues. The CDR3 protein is CASRPSGPQGELFF. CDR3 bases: TGTGCCAGCAGGCCAAGCGGACCCCAGGGGGAGCTGTTTTTT.

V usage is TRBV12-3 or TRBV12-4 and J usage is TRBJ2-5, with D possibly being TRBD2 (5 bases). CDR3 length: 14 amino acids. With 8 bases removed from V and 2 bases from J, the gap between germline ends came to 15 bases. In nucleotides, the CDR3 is TGTGCCAGCCGGTCCGAGGGCGGACAAGAGACCCAGTACTTC. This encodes CASRSEGGQETQYF.

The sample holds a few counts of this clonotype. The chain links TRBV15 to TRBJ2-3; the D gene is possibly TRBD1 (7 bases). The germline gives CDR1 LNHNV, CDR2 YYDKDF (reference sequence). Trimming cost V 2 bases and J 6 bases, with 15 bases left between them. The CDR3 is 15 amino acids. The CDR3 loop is CATSRLTGRFDTQYF. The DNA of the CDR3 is TGTGCCACCAGCAGATTGACAGGGAGGTTCGATACGCAGTATTTT.

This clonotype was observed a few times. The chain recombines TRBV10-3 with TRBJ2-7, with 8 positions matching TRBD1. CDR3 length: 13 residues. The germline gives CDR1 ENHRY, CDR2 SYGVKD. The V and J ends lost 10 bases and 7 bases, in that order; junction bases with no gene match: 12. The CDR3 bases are TGTGCCACCAAGGGGACAGGCCCCTGGGAGCAGTACTTC. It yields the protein CATKGTGPWEQYF.

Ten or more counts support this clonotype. The CDR3 sequence is CSASPDSRGYEQYF. The CDR3 DNA is TGCAGTGCTAGTCCCGACTCCCGGGGCTACGAGCAGTACTTC. The V call is TRBV20-1, the J call TRBJ2-7, with D tentatively TRBD2 (5 bases). The CDR3 spans 14 residues. Germline assignment: CDR1 DFQATT and CDR2 SNEGSKA (reference sequence). V lost 3 bases and J lost 3, with 15 bases in between.

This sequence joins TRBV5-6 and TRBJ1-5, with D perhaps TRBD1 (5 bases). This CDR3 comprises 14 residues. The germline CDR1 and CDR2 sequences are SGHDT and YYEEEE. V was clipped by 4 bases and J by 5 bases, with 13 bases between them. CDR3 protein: CASSRGRRDQPQHF. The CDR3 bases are TGTGCCAGCAGCCGGGGACGCCGGGATCAGCCCCAGCATTTT.

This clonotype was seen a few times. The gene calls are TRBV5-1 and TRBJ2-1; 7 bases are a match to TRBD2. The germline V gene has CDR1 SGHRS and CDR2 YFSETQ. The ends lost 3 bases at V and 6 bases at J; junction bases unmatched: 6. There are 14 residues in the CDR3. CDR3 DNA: TGCGCCAGCAGCTGGTCGGGGGGTCCCAATGAGCAGTTCTTC. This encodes CASSWSGGPNEQFF.

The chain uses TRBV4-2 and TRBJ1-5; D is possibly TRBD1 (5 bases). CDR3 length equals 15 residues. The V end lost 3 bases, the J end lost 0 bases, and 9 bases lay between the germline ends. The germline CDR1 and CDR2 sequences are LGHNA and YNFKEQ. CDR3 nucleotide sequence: TGTGCCAGCAGCCAGGAGGGGTATAGCAATCAGCCCCAGCATTTT. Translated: CASSQEGYSNQPQHF.

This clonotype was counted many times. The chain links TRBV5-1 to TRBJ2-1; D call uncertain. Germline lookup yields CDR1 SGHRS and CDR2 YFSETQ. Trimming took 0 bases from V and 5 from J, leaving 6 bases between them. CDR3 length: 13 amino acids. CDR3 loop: CASSLATDNEQFF. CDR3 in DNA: TGCGCCAGCAGCTTGGCCACGGACAATGAGCAGTTCTTC.

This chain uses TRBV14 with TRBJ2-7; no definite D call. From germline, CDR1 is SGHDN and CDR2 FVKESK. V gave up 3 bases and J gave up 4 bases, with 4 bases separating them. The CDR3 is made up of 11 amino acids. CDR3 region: CASSHTYEQYF. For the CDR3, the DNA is TGTGCCAGCAGCCACACATACGAGCAGTACTTC.

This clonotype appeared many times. The CDR3 sequence is CASSQMGTGMAYGYTF. Here the CDR3 DNA reads TGTGCCAGCAGCCAGATGGGGACAGGGATGGCCTATGGCTACACCTTC. The J gene is TRBJ1-2, the V gene TRBV11-2; TRBD1 aligns across 9 bases. Per germline, CDR1 SGHAT and CDR2 FQNNGV. The CDR3 loop spans 16 amino acids. After removal of 5 bases from V and 4 bases from J, the junction contained 11 bases not matched to a gene.

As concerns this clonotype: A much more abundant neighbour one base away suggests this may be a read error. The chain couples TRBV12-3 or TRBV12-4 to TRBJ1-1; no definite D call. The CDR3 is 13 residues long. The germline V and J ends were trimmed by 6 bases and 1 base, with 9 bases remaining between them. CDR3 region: CASRSDGNTEAFF. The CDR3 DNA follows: TGTGCCAGCAGATCGGACGGGAACACTGAAGCTTTCTTT.